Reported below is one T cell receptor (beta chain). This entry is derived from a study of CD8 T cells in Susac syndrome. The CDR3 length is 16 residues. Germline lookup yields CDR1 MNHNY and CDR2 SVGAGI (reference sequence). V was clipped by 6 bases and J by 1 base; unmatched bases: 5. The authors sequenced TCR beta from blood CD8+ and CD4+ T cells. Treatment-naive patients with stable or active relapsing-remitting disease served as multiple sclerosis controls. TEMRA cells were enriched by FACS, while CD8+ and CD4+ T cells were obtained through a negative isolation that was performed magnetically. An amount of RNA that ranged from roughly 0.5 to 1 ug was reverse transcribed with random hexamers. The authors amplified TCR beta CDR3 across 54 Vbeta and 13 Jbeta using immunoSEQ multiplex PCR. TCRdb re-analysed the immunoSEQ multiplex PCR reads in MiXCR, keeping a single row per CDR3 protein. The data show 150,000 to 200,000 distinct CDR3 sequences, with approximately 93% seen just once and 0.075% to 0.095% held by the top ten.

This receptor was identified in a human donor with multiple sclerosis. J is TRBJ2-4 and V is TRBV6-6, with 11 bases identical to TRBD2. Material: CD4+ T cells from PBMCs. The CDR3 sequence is CASRPTSGNAKNIQYF. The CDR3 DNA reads TGTGCCAGCAGGCCGACTAGCGGGAACGCCAAAAACATTCAGTACTTC.